This entry describes one T cell receptor (beta chain). Using immunoSEQ multiplex PCR, the repertoire was profiled, and TCRdb retains in-frame clones only, with some absent. In the table there are over 140,000 clones, 65% to 85% of which are singletons. The germline V and J ends were trimmed by 1 base and 2 bases, with 9 bases remaining between them. The germline CDR1 and CDR2 sequences are MGHRA and YSYEKL. The CDR3 has 15 residues. This sample is drawn from a study of blood T cell repertoires in COVID-19. The TCR originated in a woman aged 55-70 years with acute or convalescent COVID-19. The sequencing sample was made of peripheral blood. The chain employs TRBV4-1 and TRBJ1-3; D unresolved. The CDR3, as DNA: TGCGCCAGCAGCCAAGTCCGCGGGACTGGAAACACCATATATTTT. This translates into CASSQVRGTGNTIYF.